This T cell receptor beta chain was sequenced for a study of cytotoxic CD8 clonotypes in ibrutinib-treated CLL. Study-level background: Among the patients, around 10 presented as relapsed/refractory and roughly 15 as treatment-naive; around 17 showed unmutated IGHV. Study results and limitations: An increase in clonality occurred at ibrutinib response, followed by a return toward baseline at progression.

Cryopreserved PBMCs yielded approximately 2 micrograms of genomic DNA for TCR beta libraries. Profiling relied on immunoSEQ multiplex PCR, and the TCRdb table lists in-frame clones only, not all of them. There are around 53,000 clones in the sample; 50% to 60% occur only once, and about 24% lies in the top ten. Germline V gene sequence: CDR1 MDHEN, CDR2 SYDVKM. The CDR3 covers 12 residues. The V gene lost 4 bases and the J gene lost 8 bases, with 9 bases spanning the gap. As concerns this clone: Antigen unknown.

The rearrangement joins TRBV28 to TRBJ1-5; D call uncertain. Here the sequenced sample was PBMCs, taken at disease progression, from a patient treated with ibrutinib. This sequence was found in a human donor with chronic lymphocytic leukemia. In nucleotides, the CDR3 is TGTGCCAGCAGTTCAGGTCCTAAGCCCCAGCATTTT. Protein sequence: CASSSGPKPQHF.